Below are 3 T cell receptor beta chains sequenced from a single sample in a study of cytomegalovirus exposure and HLA in healthy donors. The PCR used 60 Vbeta and 13 Jbeta primers. Some clones are missing from TCRdb's copy, which holds only in-frame ones; the method was immunoSEQ multiplex PCR. Of 100,000 to 120,000 clones in the sample, about three quarters were seen once. Sequenced: PBMCs. The origin of the receptors is a woman aged 25 to 39 in good health and CMV-seronegative.

The chain is built from TRBV4-1 and TRBJ2-2; 10 positions match TRBD1. CDR1 MGHRA and CDR2 YSYEKL come from the germline V gene. This CDR3 has 14 amino acids. V dropped 4 bases and J dropped 6; count of bases not matched to a gene: 2. The CDR3 nucleotides are TGCGCCAGCAGCCGGGACAGGGGTGCCGGGGAGCTGTTTTTT. It translates to CASSRDRGAGELFF.

This rearrangement joins TRBV7-2 to TRBJ1-2, with D perhaps TRBD1 (5 bases). There are 11 residues in the CDR3. Germline CDR1 and CDR2: SGHTA and FQGNSA. The V end was cut by 5 bases, the J end by 10 bases, with 11 bases between. This chain's CDR3 is CASSTGPDYTF. CDR3 sequence (DNA): TGTGCCAGCAGCACAGGCCCTGACTACACCTTC.

This chain joins TRBV14 and TRBJ1-2; D remains unclear. Deletions cut 4 bases from V and 3 bases from J, with 9 bases between. The V gene's germline CDR1 is SGHDN and CDR2 FVKESK. This CDR3 is built from 13 residues. The CDR3 DNA sequence: TGTGCCAGCAGCCGATGGGAGGACTATGGCTACACCTTC. Protein product: CASSRWEDYGYTF.